This entry features one TCR beta chain sequence. An amount of RNA that ranged from roughly 0.45 to 1 ug was reverse transcribed with random hexamers. From the immunoSEQ multiplex PCR reads, TCRdb called clonotypes with MiXCR, one entry per CDR3 protein. The sample yields some 160,000 distinct CDR3 sequences, 90% to 96% seen once. Trimming pared 4 bases from V and 6 bases from J, leaving 7 bases between. The germline V gene has CDR1 KGHSH and CDR2 LQKENI. The length of the CDR3 is 12 residues. This record belongs to a study of CD8 T cells in Susac syndrome. Overall study context: Patients with Susac syndrome, at blood draw, were therapy-naive, on corticosteroids, or on intravenous immunoglobulin alone.

This TCR was recovered from a human donor with Susac syndrome. The sample consisted of CD4+ T cells from PBMCs. The V and J genes are TRBV18 and TRBJ2-4; maybe TRBD1 (6 bases). Here the CDR3 reads CASSLDRNIQYF. Here the CDR3 DNA reads TGTGCCAGCTCACTGGACAGAAACATTCAGTACTTC.